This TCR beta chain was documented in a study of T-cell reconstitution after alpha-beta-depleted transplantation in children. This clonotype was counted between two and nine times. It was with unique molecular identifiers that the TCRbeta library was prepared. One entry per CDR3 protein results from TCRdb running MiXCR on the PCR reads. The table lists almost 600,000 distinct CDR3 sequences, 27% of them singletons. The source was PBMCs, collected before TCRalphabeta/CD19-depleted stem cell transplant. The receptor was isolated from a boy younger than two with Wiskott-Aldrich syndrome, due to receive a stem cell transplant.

The CDR3 is CASSVLGGSSYEQYF. In DNA, the CDR3 is TGTGCCAGCAGCGTCCTGGGAGGGAGCTCCTACGAGCAGTACTTC. V and J are TRBV9 and TRBJ2-7; 7 nucleotides line up with TRBD2. With 2 bases clipped from V and 0 bases from J, the junction kept 5 bases outside the gene matches. The CDR3 has 15 amino acids. From germline, CDR1 is SGDLS and CDR2 YYNGEE.